This TCR beta chain was identified during a study of T cell responses to AZD1222 COVID-19 vaccine. Regarding the study as a whole: Increases in Spike-specific TCR breadth and depth were seen after two AZD1222 doses. Repertoire collection took place solely once the T cell response had peaked. White British ancestry dominated among donors, who included more females, and clonal diversity was possibly underestimated.

Generated by immunoSEQ multiplex PCR, the TCRdb table keeps only in-frame clones and is missing some. The sample comprises 200,000 to 250,000 clones, approximately 94% of which are singletons, and about 1.5% rests with the top ten. Points on this clone: Its antigen is as yet unknown.

CDR3 length: 13 residues. Germline CDR1 reads LNHDA; CDR2 reads SQIVND (reference sequence). V gave up 8 bases and J gave up 1 base; unmatched junction bases: 4. This receptor was taken from an adult who received the MenACWY meningococcal vaccine as a control. This sample comprised peripheral blood, obtained 28 days after the second dose of the MenACWY control vaccine. V is TRBV19 and J is TRBJ1-1; 7 bases agree with TRBD1. CDR3 sequence reads: CASRDRPNTEAFF. DNA of the CDR3: TGTGCCAGTCGGGACAGACCGAACACTGAAGCTTTCTTT.